The entry below describes one TCR beta chain. It has no known antigen specificity. Nothing much larger sits one base from this clone, and base qualities are not available. Using the deep immunoSEQ assay, TCR CDR3 regions were amplified from genomic DNA by multiplex PCR. Extracted genomic DNA from each cell subset was spread evenly across all wells of several immunoSEQ 96-well plates, with each plate serving as a replicate. For sorted subsets, each replicate PCR was loaded with about 0.2 ug genomic DNA, equivalent to 30,000 or so T cell genomes. Purified libraries were quantified with a Qubit 3.0 fluorometer, sized on a Bioanalyzer 2100, and re-quantified with the KAPA Library Quantification kit. Every immunoSEQ 96-well plate was sequenced on a separate single-read 150-cycle Illumina NextSeq 550 flow cell. The source study handled its data this way. Because only junctional sequences without quality scores were contained in the immunoSEQ output, filtering matching that applied to full-length reads could not be performed. To assign V/J genes and CDR3, sequences were annotated using PyIR, a Python wrapper for IgBLAST v1.9, with IMGT germline references. Reads were filtered out if the reads had weak V/J assignments (E-value above 1e-6), no CDR3, stop codons, out-of-frame junctions, or ambiguous translated residues. A V3J clonotype was defined by an identical inferred V gene, J gene, and CDR3 amino acid sequence. The percentage overlap between two repertoires was calculated by dividing the number of shared unique clonotypes by the size of the smaller repertoire. Repertoire richness was assessed with RTK rarefaction, the Chao1 estimator, and Recon v2.1 estimates of unobserved clonotypes. Generation probabilities were computed with OLGA for all TCRbeta clonotypes obtained by the gDNA method from four donors. TCRdb's version of the immuneACCESS table is confined to in-frame rearrangements and falls short of the full clone set. An unresolved V gene accounts for under half of the shortfall where checked; the remainder is of unknown origin. V, J and clone size are taken as reported in that table, and D and trimming were inferred from the DNA itself. The sample includes approximately 250,000 clones, with approximately 65% observed a single time. The top ten hold 8.5% to 14% of the sample.

This record comes from a study of shared clonotypes between healthy human individuals (TCRdb year 2020). With regard to the full study: A few men and a couple of women, aged 18 to 49 years, made up the cohort. Each donor's leukapheresis produced roughly between roughly 0.9 and 8.9 billion PBMCs. To estimate repertoire size and how much clonotype sharing occurs between individuals, the study deeply sequenced the blood TCR repertoires of 5 or 6 healthy adults. Different laboratories and diverse techniques were used to prepare libraries and sequence TCR repertoires, to increase sequencing depth and limit assay-specific biases. For each donor, three plates each were used for CD4 naive and CD4 memory, two plates were used for CD8 naive, and one plate was used for CD8 memory. Broad study findings and their caveats: Based on pairwise subsampling, the degree of clonotype sharing among donors was expected to be affected by sequencing depth. Sampling was restricted to blood, and TCR repertoires in tissues likely differ from the TCR repertoires found in blood. Larger estimated clonotype richness was generally found for naive subsets than for memory subsets. The genetic and exposure-history diversity represented was limited by the small number of donors. Compared with non-shared clonotypes, clonotypes shared by all four sorted-subset donors had higher generation probabilities. Incomplete sequencing was indicated by rarefaction of sorted-subset datasets, despite the large sequencing depth. Sharing across four donors was observed for roughly 5.4% of naive CD4, under 4% of naive CD8, 2% to 2.5% of memory CD4, and about 0.4% of memory CD8 clonotypes.

The donors were healthy, HIV-negative adults who had no recently reported acute infections or vaccinations. Only Caucasian adults living in Nashville, Tennessee, USA were represented among the donors. Magnetic negative selection was used to enrich CD4+ T cells, after which naive cells were positively selected on CD45RA and the negative fraction became the memory subset. Blood was obtained by leukapheresis, after which PBMCs were separated by Ficoll-Histopaque density gradient centrifugation and cryopreserved in liquid nitrogen vapor phase. Purity and quantity of every magnetically sorted T cell population were checked by analytical flow cytometry. From each sorted fraction, genomic DNA was isolated and quantified by UV absorbance on a Nanodrop 2000c. According to the germline V gene, CDR1 reads MNHEY and CDR2 reads SVGAGI. There are 12 amino acids in the CDR3, from cysteine to phenylalanine inclusive. The DNA shown is the 36-base CDR3, in frame from base 1. A distance of 13 bases separates the germline ends of V and J, which lose 7 bases and 7 bases respectively.

This sequence originates from a man aged 25-45 years in good health. The sequenced sample consisted of memory CD4+ T cells sorted from blood. The intended sense of this specimen's cell subset or site label: CD45RA-negative fraction. The chain was built from TRBV6-5 and TRBJ2-5; confidence is insufficient to name the D gene. In nucleotides, the sequence is TGTGCCAGCACGGCCGATTGGTTGACCCAGTACTTC. This yields the protein CASTADWLTQYF.